The T cell receptor beta chain under discussion was sequenced for a study of PD-1 blockade in classical Hodgkin lymphoma. Study outcomes and limitations: Why repertoires differed is undefined; disease activity or prior therapy possibly contributed. Compared with baseline, CD4+ but not CD8+ TCR diversity had risen significantly by C4D1. Baseline TCR diversity was reportedly lower in newly diagnosed patients than in healthy donors. It was reported as lower still in relapsed/refractory patients.

As concerns this clone: Its target is not known.

All trial patients relapsed after autologous stem cell transplantation. The authors purified CD4+ T cells from thawed PBMCs by magnetic negative selection. The repertoire was sequenced with immunoSEQ multiplex PCR; TCRdb's copy has only in-frame clones and lacks some. The sample includes 26,000 or so clones, about three quarters of them seen just once. V was pared by 1 base and J by 0 bases, with 13 bases between. Germline loops: CDR1 SGHTA, CDR2 FQGNSA. CDR3 length: 16 amino acids. The V call is TRBV7-2, the J call TRBJ2-7; either TRBD1 or TRBD2 may fit D (5 bases each). The receptor was derived from a human donor with classical Hodgkin lymphoma. Sequences were derived from CD4+ T cells from blood, sampled at baseline. The DNA for the CDR3 is TGTGCCAGCAGCTTAGGAGGGGCGGTTCCCTCCTACGAGCAGTACTTC. As protein: CASSLGGAVPSYEQYF. The variable domain in full, with the rest retrieved from reference TRBV7-2 and TRBJ2-7, is GAGVSQSPSNKVTEKGKDVELRCDPISGHTALYWYRQSLGQGLEFLIYFQGNSAPDKSGLPSDRFSAERTGGSVSTLTIQRTQQEDSAVYLCASSLGGAVPSYEQYFGPGTRLTVT.